This T cell receptor beta chain was obtained from a study of T cell responses to AZD1222 COVID-19 vaccine. CDR1 and CDR2 from the germline V gene are MGHRA and YSYEKL. The CDR3 totals 15 residues. Between the trimmed V and J ends, which lost 0 bases and 0 bases, there was a span of 8 bases. Broader study findings: With two AZD1222 doses given, Spike-specific TCR breadth and depth both rose.

This clone was seen only a few times. Its cognate antigen is unknown. Measured with immunoSEQ multiplex PCR; TCRdb has only the in-frame clones, and not every one. The sample has roughly 75,000 clones; around 83% are singletons. This sample comprised peripheral blood, obtained on day 0 of AZD1222 vaccination. The chain is built from TRBV4-1 and TRBJ1-2; D might be TRBD1 (5 bases). This TCR came from an adult in good health. CDR3 DNA sequence: TGCGCCAGCAGCCAAGACAGGGTGGCTAACTATGGCTACACCTTC. Translated: CASSQDRVANYGYTF.